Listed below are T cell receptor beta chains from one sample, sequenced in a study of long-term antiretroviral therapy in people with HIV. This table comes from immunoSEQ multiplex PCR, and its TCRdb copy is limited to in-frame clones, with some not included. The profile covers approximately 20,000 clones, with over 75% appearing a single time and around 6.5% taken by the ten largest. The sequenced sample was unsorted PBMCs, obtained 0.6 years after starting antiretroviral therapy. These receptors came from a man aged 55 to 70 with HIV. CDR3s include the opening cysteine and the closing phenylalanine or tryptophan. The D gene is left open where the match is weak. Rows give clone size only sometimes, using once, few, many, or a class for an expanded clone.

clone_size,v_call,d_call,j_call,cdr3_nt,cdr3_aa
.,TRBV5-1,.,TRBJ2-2,TGCGCCAGCAGCGTGAACCCTGGGACCGGGGAGCTGTTTTTT,CASSVNPGTGELFF
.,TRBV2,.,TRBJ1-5,TGTGCCAGCAGGAATTGGGGGACGCGCAATCAGCCCCAGCATTTT,CASRNWGTRNQPQHF
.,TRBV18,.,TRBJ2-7,TGTGCCAGCTCACCATCTCTAGCTTTCTACGAGCAGTACTTC,CASSPSLAFYEQYF
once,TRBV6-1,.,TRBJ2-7,TGTGCCAGCAGAGCACAGGGAGGAGGTCCCTACGAGCAGTACTTC,CASRAQGGGPYEQYF
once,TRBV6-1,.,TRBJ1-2,TGTGCCAGCAGTGTAGGTCAATTAGCGGAGTACTATGGCTACACCTTC,CASSVGQLAEYYGYTF
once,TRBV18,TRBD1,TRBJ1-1,TGTGCCAGCTCACCTGGCAGGGGGGGAGAAGCTTTCTTT,CASSPGRGGEAFF
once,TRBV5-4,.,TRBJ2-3,TGTGCCAGCAGCTTGGTGGGATACACAGATACGCAGTATTTT,CASSLVGYTDTQYF
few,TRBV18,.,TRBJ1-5,TGTGCCAGCTCACCACAGGGGATGGGCAATCAGCCCCAGCATTTT,CASSPQGMGNQPQHF
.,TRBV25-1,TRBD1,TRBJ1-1,TGTGCCAGCAGTGACGCCCGACAGGGCGACACTGAAGCTTTCTTT,CASSDARQGDTEAFF
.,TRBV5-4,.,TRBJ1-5,TGTGCCAGCAGCTTGGCGGGTGGGAATCAGCCCCAGCATTTT,CASSLAGGNQPQHF
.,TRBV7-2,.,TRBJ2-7,TGTGCCAGCAGCTTAAGGGCAGGGGGGCAAGAGCAGTACTTC,CASSLRAGGQEQYF
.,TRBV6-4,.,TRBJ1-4,TGTGCCAGCATTGAGGGCCCCCGGACAACTAATGAAAAACTGTTTTTT,CASIEGPRTTNEKLFF
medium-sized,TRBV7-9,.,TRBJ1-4,TGTGCCAGCAGCTTAAGCCTTGTTGGTAATGAAAAACTGTTTTTT,CASSLSLVGNEKLFF
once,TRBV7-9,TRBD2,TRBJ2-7,TGTGCCAGCAGCTTAGGTACTACAGCGGGGGTCTCCTACGAGCAGTACTTC,CASSLGTTAGVSYEQYF
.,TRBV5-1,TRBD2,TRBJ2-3,TGCGCCAGCAGCCCAGTAGCGGGGGGGCTCAACCGGGATACGCAGTATTTT,CASSPVAGGLNRDTQYF